This T cell receptor beta chain appears in the sequencing data of a study of blood T cell repertoires in COVID-19. Study details: Some COVID-19 samples were acute and others convalescent; all came from the United States, Italy and Spain. The analysed material was cDNA or gDNA that came from T cells, B-cell-depleted T cells, or PBMCs.

Original handling: Amplified reference gene primers provided the basis for estimating nucleated cell counts. Sequencing was performed with immunoSEQ multiplex PCR; in TCRdb, only in-frame clones are kept and a portion is missing. Clone size and V and J calls were adopted from that table, with D and trimming inferred from the DNA. Among 70,000 to 95,000 clones listed, just over 85% were seen once. This clone was detected once. Trimming took 2 bases from V and 2 from J; bases not matched to a gene: 7. The CDR3 totals 16 residues. Germline loops: CDR1 LNHNV, CDR2 YYDKDF (reference sequence). The sample taken for sequencing was peripheral blood. The receptor's source is an older woman with acute or convalescent COVID-19. The genes are TRBV15 and TRBJ2-3, with TRBD2 matching 7 bases. Here the CDR3 reads CATSRKSGIFTDTQYF. The CDR3 nucleotides read TGTGCCACCAGCAGAAAGAGCGGGATATTCACAGATACGCAGTATTTT.